This T cell receptor (beta chain) was found in a study of CD8 T cells in Susac syndrome. The multiple sclerosis control group consisted of treatment-naive patients whose relapsing-remitting disease, which was either stable or active, fulfilled revised McDonald criteria. V was clipped by 6 bases and J by 4 bases; unmatched bases: 4. Germline CDR1 and CDR2: MNHEY and SMNVEV (reference sequence). The CDR3 loop spans 14 amino acids. Random hexamers served to reverse transcribe roughly 0.45 to 1 ug RNA. Across 54 Vbeta and 13 Jbeta, immunoSEQ multiplex PCR amplified TCR beta CDR3. TCRdb ran MiXCR on the immunoSEQ multiplex PCR reads and lists one entry per CDR3 protein. The table has fewer than 350,000 distinct CDR3 sequences, almost 85% seen once.

The sequenced material came from CD8+ T cells from PBMCs. The TCR originated in a human donor with multiple sclerosis. This chain links TRBV27 with TRBJ2-3; 10 nucleotides agree with TRBD1. CDR3 region: CASSYGQGADTQYF. The CDR3 nucleotides read TGTGCCAGCAGCTATGGACAGGGGGCAGATACGCAGTATTTT.